This passage covers 13 T cell receptor beta chains from one sample sequenced in a study of T cell responses to AZD1222 COVID-19 vaccine. TCRdb's copy holds only in-frame clones and misses some; the assay was immunoSEQ multiplex PCR. Found here are 130,000 or so clones, roughly 88% of them singletons; the top ten hold more than 1%. The sequencing used peripheral blood, collected 28 days after the second AZD1222 dose. The receptors were sampled from an adult who received the AZD1222 COVID-19 vaccine.

The J gene is TRBJ1-1, the V gene TRBV7-6; 8 bases align to TRBD1. V lost 5 bases to trimming and J lost 4 bases; unmatched junction nucleotides: 9. The CDR3 has 15 amino acids. The germline CDR1 and CDR2 sequences are SGHVS and FNYEAQ. CDR3 sequence (DNA): TGTGCCAGCAGCACCCTACAGGGGGGAGGCACTGAAGCTTTCTTT. It codes for CASSTLQGGGTEAFF.

The rearrangement uses TRBV24-1 and TRBJ2-1, with TRBD1 identical over 7 bases. V shed 10 bases and J 9 bases; nucleotides not matched to a gene: 8. The CDR3 is 12 amino acids. The V gene's germline CDR1 is KGHDR and CDR2 SFDVKD. CDR3 residues: CATKGQNLEQFF. CDR3 nucleotides: TGTGCCACGAAGGGACAGAACCTTGAGCAGTTCTTC.

The gene calls are TRBV29-1 and TRBJ1-1; D gene unclear. Germline CDR1 and CDR2: SQVTM and ANQGSEA. The CDR3 runs 13 residues. V gave up 6 bases and J gave up 0 bases, with 11 bases separating them. In nucleotides, the CDR3 is TGCAGCGTCCGAGGGAATTTGAACACTGAAGCTTTCTTT. Encoded protein: CSVRGNLNTEAFF.

This sequence joins TRBV30 and TRBJ1-2; a weak D match, TRBD1 (5 bases). This CDR3 has 10 residues. V was clipped by 8 bases and J by 7 bases, with 11 bases between them. Per the germline V gene, CDR1 is GTSNPN and CDR2 is SVGIG (reference sequence). CDR3 nucleotide sequence: TGTGCCCTGTGGGGCTCTGGCTACACCTTC. This translates into CALWGSGYTF.

CDR3 nucleotide sequence: TGTGCCAGCAGCTTAGCGGCATCCAGTGATACGCAGTATTTT. Protein product: CASSLAASSDTQYF. The chain carries TRBV7-9 and TRBJ2-3; the D is unclear. Germline values: CDR1 SEHNR, CDR2 FQNEAQ (reference sequence). V shed 0 bases and J shed 6 bases, with 10 bases lying between them. This CDR3 has 14 residues.

This chain links TRBV5-6 with TRBJ2-7; the match to TRBD1 covers 9 bases. This CDR3 has 13 residues. CDR1 and CDR2 (germline): SGHDT, YYEEEE. Losses at the gene ends were 5 bases for V and 3 bases for J; bases not matched to a gene: 3. The CDR3 loop is CASRPGQGYEQYF. The CDR3 bases are TGTGCCAGCAGGCCGGGACAGGGCTACGAGCAGTACTTC.

The V and J genes are TRBV4-1 and TRBJ2-1; D might be TRBD1 or TRBD2, each matching 5 bases. The germline V and J ends were trimmed by 4 bases and 9 bases, with 16 bases remaining between them. The CDR3 is 14 residues long. Germline V CDR1 and CDR2: MGHRA, YSYEKL. CDR3 protein: CASSPRMGVGEQFF. CDR3 in DNA: TGCGCCAGCAGCCCCAGGATGGGGGTCGGTGAGCAGTTCTTC.

The rearrangement links TRBV19 to TRBJ2-3; the D gene is possibly TRBD2 (7 bases). CDR1 and CDR2 from the germline V gene are LNHDA and SQIVND (reference sequence). V lost 1 base and J lost 5, with 16 bases in between. This CDR3 is 16 amino acids long. The CDR3 nucleotides read TGTGCCAGTAGTATAGGTCTAGCGGAGGGGGGAGATACGCAGTATTTT. Its translation: CASSIGLAEGGDTQYF. Looking up the rest from reference TRBV19 and TRBJ2-3 gives the full variable domain: DGGITQSPKYLFRKEGQNVTLSCEQNLNHDAMYWYRQDPGQGLRLIYYSQIVNDFQKGDIAEGYSVSREKKESFPLTVTSAQKNPTAFYLCASSIGLAEGGDTQYFGPGTRLTVL.

V gene TRBV5-3 combines with J gene TRBJ2-4; D may be TRBD2 (5 bases). TRBV5-3 is assigned to the ORF class and has an uncertain function. This CDR3 is 16 amino acids long. Trimming shortened V by 4 bases and J by 0 bases, and 14 bases separated the two germline ends. CDR3 DNA sequence: TGTGCCAGAAGCGGGCGGGTTTATATAGCCAAAAACATTCAGTACTTC. Translating it yields CARSGRVYIAKNIQYF.

V is TRBV7-9 and J is TRBJ2-7; D gene uncertain. This CDR3 comprises 11 residues. Trimming cost V 7 bases and J 0 bases, with 4 bases left between them. The germline gives CDR1 SEHNR, CDR2 FQNEAQ (reference sequence). This CDR3 is CASTSSYEQYF. The CDR3 DNA is TGTGCCAGCACCAGCTCCTACGAGCAGTACTTC.

The CDR3 nucleotides read TGTGCCAGCAGCTTAGATGTAGTCCCGGGACAAACAACAGATACGCAGTATTTT. Protein sequence: CASSLDVVPGQTTDTQYF. This chain links TRBV11-2 with TRBJ2-3; D may be TRBD1 (6 bases). Germline V gene lookup returns CDR1 SGHAT and CDR2 FQNNGV. Trimming removed 0 bases at V and 3 bases at J, with 19 bases between. This CDR3 has 18 residues.

This clone was counted only a few times. The rearrangement uses TRBV3-1 (or the pseudogene TRBV3-2) and TRBJ2-6; no definite D call. The V end lost 4 bases, the J end lost 0 bases, and 1 base lay between the germline ends. CDR3 length: 13 residues. The germline V gene has CDR1 LGHDT and CDR2 YNNKEL (reference sequence). The CDR3: CASSPSGANVLTF. The DNA of the CDR3 is TGTGCCAGCAGCCCCTCTGGGGCCAACGTCCTGACTTTC.

J is TRBJ1-2 and V is TRBV7-2, with D possibly being TRBD1 (5 bases). Germline CDR1 and CDR2: SGHTA and FQGNSA. Trimming shortened V by 7 bases and J by 8 bases, and 11 bases separated the two germline ends. The CDR3 contains 11 residues. CDR3 loop: CASKTAVGYTF. The CDR3 region has the DNA TGTGCCAGCAAGACAGCAGTGGGCTACACCTTC.